The next 14 T cell receptor delta chains were all read from a single sample in a study of gamma-delta T cells after stem cell transplantation. TCRdb applied CATT to the RT-PCR reads for clone calling. Of some 3,000 delta-chain clones detected, about 1.6% appear once; the ten largest clones hold roughly two fifths. Input material: gamma-delta T cells. The receptors were gathered from a human donor. It is not recorded whose cells these are; they may come from a transplant donor.

This clone is medium-sized within its sample. The genes are TRDV2 and TRDJ1; 11 bases agree with TRDD3. The CDR3 is 18 residues long. V was pared by 0 bases and J by 0 bases, with 8 bases of the junction left unmatched. Germline CDR1 reads GEAIGNYY; CDR2 reads EKD. The CDR3 reads CACDTGNWGIRYTDKLIF. CDR3 DNA sequence: TGTGCCTGTGACACCGGAAATTGGGGGATACGGTACACCGATAAACTCATCTTT.

Concerning this clone itself: A far larger clone is one nucleotide away, so this likely arose from a read error. Other DNA sequences in this sample translate to the same CDR3. The chain carries TRDV1 and TRDJ1; possible D gene TRDD3, 5 bases. The CDR3 is made up of 19 amino acids. V was clipped by 6 bases and J by 3 bases, with 29 bases between them. Germline CDR1 is TSWWSYY and CDR2 is QGS. Here the CDR3 DNA reads TGTGCTCTTGGAGAGCCCTTAGTGCGGGGCGCCGGGGGCGCCGATAAACTCATCTTT. Translating it yields CALGEPLVRGAGGADKLIF.

This clone was detected a few times. TCRdb attributes to this sequence the protein of a much larger clone, which differs from the DNA translation at residues 6 and 13; a read error is likely, and the protein displayed is translated from the DNA. The V gene is TRDV1, the J gene TRDJ1; 9 bases map to TRDD3. This CDR3 has 18 amino acids. Germline V gene lookup returns CDR1 TSWWSYY and CDR2 QGS. V lost 2 bases, J lost 10 bases, and 20 bases stayed unmatched. The CDR3 DNA reads TGTGCTCTTGGGGAATCAGGCCCCTGTACTGGGGGACGTGGGAGACTCATCTTT. Translating gives CALGESGPCTGGRGRLIF.

In its sample, this clone was seen a few times. The chain joins TRDV1 to TRDJ1; D is unclear. V gave up 4 bases and J gave up 0 bases, with 39 bases separating them. The CDR3 runs 24 residues. Germline CDR1 reads TSWWSYY; CDR2 reads QGS. CDR3 residues: CALGVPSPVLGTGPPPLYTDKLIF. The DNA for the CDR3 is TGTGCTCTTGGGGTTCCCTCCCCTGTACTCGGGACGGGACCTCCCCCACTATACACCGATAAACTCATCTTT.

This clone ranks as medium-sized (0.01 to 0.1%). The rearrangement links TRDV3 to TRDJ1; D call uncertain. Germline V lookup: CDR1 TVYSNPD, CDR2 GDNSRS (reference sequence). The CDR3 totals 15 residues. The ends were cut back, 2 bases at V and 0 bases at J, with 16 bases in the middle. This CDR3 reads CAFHSPPPDTDKLIF. The CDR3 region has the DNA TGTGCCTTTCATTCTCCCCCGCCGGACACCGATAAACTCATCTTT.

This clone occurred a few times. The gene calls are TRDV2 and TRDJ1, with 13 bases fitting TRDD3. Per the germline V gene, CDR1 is GEAIGNYY and CDR2 is EKD. This CDR3 is 17 amino acids long. V was clipped by 3 bases and J by 1 base; unmatched bases: 7. CDR3 DNA: TGTGCCTGTGACCCTGTACTGGGGGATACGCCCACCGATAAACTCATCTTT. The encoded protein is CACDPVLGDTPTDKLIF.

Regarding this clone: This may be a read error, as it is one base from a much larger clone. V usage is TRDV2 and J usage is TRDJ1, with 13 bases that match TRDD3. Germline-derived CDR1 and CDR2 are GEAIGNYY and EKD. The CDR3 spans 25 residues. The CDR3 DNA follows: TGTGCCTGTGACACGTTGAATCTGGTTGGGTCTCCGGTACTGGGGGATACGGGGTGGACCGATGAACTCATCTTT. Protein: CACDTLNLVGSPVLGDTGWTDELIF.

A remark on this clone: DNA and listed protein disagree at residue 15, so the protein shown here was translated from the DNA. This chain uses TRDV2 with TRDJ1; 13 positions match TRDD3. Germline values: CDR1 GEAIGNYY, CDR2 EKD. This CDR3 spans 17 amino acids. In nucleotides, the CDR3 is TGTGCCTGTGACACCTTACTGGGGGATACGCGTAACGATAAACACATCTTT. This codes for CACDTLLGDTRNDKHIF.

This clone counts as medium-sized (0.01 to 0.1%). The chain carries TRDV2 and TRDJ1; 13 nucleotides match TRDD3. The CDR3 consists of 18 residues. V was pared by 3 bases and J by 3 bases, with 12 bases of the junction left unmatched. Germline V gene lookup returns CDR1 GEAIGNYY and CDR2 EKD. The CDR3 protein is CACDPLPNWGIRSDKLIF. CDR3 bases: TGTGCCTGTGACCCCTTACCGAACTGGGGGATACGATCCGATAAACTCATCTTT.

This clone was recorded at least ten times. J is TRDJ1 and V is TRDV2; D is perhaps TRDD3 (6 bases). The germline V and J ends were trimmed by 4 bases and 3 bases, with 14 bases remaining between them. The germline V gene encodes CDR1 GEAIGNYY and CDR2 EKD. CDR3 size: 14 residues. The CDR3 is CACEELRYADKLIF. The CDR3 region has the DNA TGTGCCTGTGAGGAATTACGATACGCCGATAAACTCATCTTT.

About this clone itself: For this DNA, TCRdb reports the protein of a much larger clone, which diverges at residue 3, most likely from a read error; the protein presented here is translated directly from the DNA. This rearrangement joins TRDV2 to TRDJ3, with 8 bases identical to TRDD3. Germline CDR1 reads GEAIGNYY; CDR2 reads EKD. The CDR3 is 19 residues long. CDR3 DNA: TGTGCCCGTGACACCGCTGGGGGAACGTGCTCCTGGGACACCCGACAGATGTTTTTC. Amino acids: CARDTAGGTCSWDTRQMFF.

This clone was counted only a few times. The protein TCRdb lists belongs to a much larger clone and differs from this DNA's translation at residue 7, which points to a read error; the protein shown is made from the DNA. The chain joins TRDV2 to TRDJ1, with 8 bases lining up with TRDD3. The CDR3 totals 17 residues. Germline V CDR1 and CDR2: GEAIGNYY, EKD. Trimming cost V 0 bases and J 1 base; bases outside gene matches: 9. This CDR3 reads CACDTVGGYKGTDKLIF. The DNA of the CDR3 is TGTGCCTGTGACACCGTCGGGGGATATAAAGGCACCGATAAACTCATCTTT.

J is TRDJ1 and V is TRDV3; 10 positions match TRDD3. V lost 1 base to trimming and J lost 7 bases; unmatched junction nucleotides: 21. The CDR3 covers 18 residues. Germline lookup yields CDR1 TVYSNPD and CDR2 GDNSRS (reference sequence). This CDR3 reads CAFTSPYPSWGIKAKLIF. In nucleotides, the CDR3 is TGTGCCTTTACCAGTCCCTACCCGTCCTGGGGGATAAAGGCTAAACTCATCTTT.

Comment on this clone: This may come from a read error, since a much larger clone is one base off. This rearrangement joins TRDV1 to TRDJ1; D gene ambiguous. The CDR3 consists of 20 residues. Looked up from germline, CDR1 is TSWWSYY and CDR2 is QGS. Trimming stripped 5 bases from V and 0 bases from J, with 28 bases between. CDR3 bases: TGTGCTCTTGGGAATGTTTGGCCCGTCTGGTTGCTCGGGTACACCGATAAACTCATCTTT. Residues: CALGNVWPVWLLGYTDKLIF.